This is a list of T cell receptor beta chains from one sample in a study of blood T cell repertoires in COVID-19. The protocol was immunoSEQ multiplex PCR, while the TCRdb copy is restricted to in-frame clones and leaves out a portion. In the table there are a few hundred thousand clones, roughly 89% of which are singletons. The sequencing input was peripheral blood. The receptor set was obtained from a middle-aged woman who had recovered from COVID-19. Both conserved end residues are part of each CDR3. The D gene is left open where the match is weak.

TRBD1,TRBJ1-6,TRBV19,TGTGCCAGTAGCCCTCCCGACAGGGGTTCCGGTCGCCTCCACTTT,CASSPPDRGSGRLHF
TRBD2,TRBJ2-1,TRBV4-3,TGCGCCAGCAGCCAAGAGGATCTAGCGGGCTTATTAAATGAGCAGTTCTTC,CASSQEDLAGLLNEQFF
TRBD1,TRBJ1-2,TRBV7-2,TGTGCCAGCAGCAAAAATACAGGGGGCTTCACCTTC,CASSKNTGGFTF
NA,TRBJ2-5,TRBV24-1,TGTGCCACCAGTGAATCTCGCTACCCCAAGAGGGAGACCCAGTACTTC,CATSESRYPKRETQYF
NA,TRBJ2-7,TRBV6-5,TGTGCCAGCACACACAGGTGGGCCTACGAGCAGTACTTC,CASTHRWAYEQYF
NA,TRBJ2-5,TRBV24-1,TGTGCCACCAGTGATATGAAGGGGTTGGCAGAGACCCAGTACTTC,CATSDMKGLAETQYF
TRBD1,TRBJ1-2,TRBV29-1,TGCAGCGTTGTACCGCTGGGACAGAACTATGGCTACACCTTC,CSVVPLGQNYGYTF
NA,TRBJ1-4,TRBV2,TGTGCCAGCAGTGATGCGACAGCTAATGAAAAACTGTTTTTT,CASSDATANEKLFF
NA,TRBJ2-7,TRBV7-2,TGTGCCAGCAGCTTTGGCAGGGCCCCCGCATTTTCCTACGAGCAGTACTTC,CASSFGRAPAFSYEQYF
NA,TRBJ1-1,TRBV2,TGTGCCAGCAGCAAAACGAGTCCTCCTGAAGCTTTCTTT,CASSKTSPPEAFF
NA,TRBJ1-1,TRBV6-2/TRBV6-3,TGTGCCAGCAGTTACTCGGCGGGGCCCACTGAAGCTTTCTTT,CASSYSAGPTEAFF
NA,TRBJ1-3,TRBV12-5,TGTGCTAGTGGCTGGAACCTGGAGAACACCATATATTTT,CASGWNLENTIYF
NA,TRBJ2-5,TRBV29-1,TGCAGCGCCGAAGCAGGGAAAGAGACCCAGTACTTC,CSAEAGKETQYF
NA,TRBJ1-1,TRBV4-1,TGCGCCAGCAGCCAAGTCGGAGGGCGAGTCACTGAAGCTTTCTTT,CASSQVGGRVTEAFF
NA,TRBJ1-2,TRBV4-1,TGCGCCAGCAGCCCCGAAGGACAGACTTACTATGGCTACACCTTC,CASSPEGQTYYGYTF
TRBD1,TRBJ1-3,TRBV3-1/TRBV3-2,TGTGCCAGCAGCCAACGACAGGGGGCAAGTGGAAACACCATATATTTT,CASSQRQGASGNTIYF
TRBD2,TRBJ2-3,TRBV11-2,TGTGCCAGCAGCCGAACCTGGGGTAGCGGGATCGCAGATACGCAGTATTTT,CASSRTWGSGIADTQYF